This T cell receptor beta chain was recorded in a study of regulatory T cells in long-lasting Graves disease. This clonotype was observed at least ten times. Described time point: newly diagnosed GD, antithyroid drugs for less than 3 months. PBMCs provided the RNA from which the TCR library was made. The EDTA tubes were filled with approximately 10 milliliters of drawn peripheral blood. The CDR3 covers 13 residues. Trimming at V came to 9 bases and at J to 2 bases, leaving 6 bases not matched to a gene. Germline CDR1 is SNHLY and CDR2 is FYNNEI. The TCR beta library used iRepertoire HTBI primers with Arm-PCR amplification of CDR3. TCRdb re-derived calls from the multiplex PCR reads in MiXCR, one entry per CDR3 protein. The sample carries roughly 250,000 distinct CDR3 sequences, 15% to 20% recorded once. These sequences were also reported in another study, on T cells in Graves' hyperthyroidism and ophthalmopathy.

The chain employs TRBV2 and TRBJ1-2, with TRBD1 matching over 7 bases. This sequence was found in a woman aged 30 to 39 with Graves disease. The sample here was peripheral blood mononuclear cells (PBMCs), taken at new diagnosis, from a patient treated with antithyroid drugs. CDR3 coding DNA: TGTGCCAGTTCGGACAGGAGAAACTATGGCTACACCTTC. Its protein is CASSDRRNYGYTF.